This T cell receptor beta chain is from a study of T-cell reconstitution after alpha-beta-depleted transplantation in children. This clonotype was found a few times. This CDR3 comprises 15 residues. CDR1 and CDR2 from the germline V gene are MNHEY and SMNVEV (reference sequence). The V end was cut by 10 bases, the J end by 2 bases, with 20 bases between. Preparation of the TCRbeta library used unique molecular identifiers. Via MiXCR, TCRdb re-called the PCR reads, giving one row per CDR3 protein. The table lists nearly 350,000 distinct CDR3 sequences, around 16% of them singletons. The sequenced sample was PBMCs, mostly from graft donor cells, obtained 360 days after TCRalphabeta/CD19-depleted stem cell transplant. The V gene is TRBV27, the J gene TRBJ2-5; D might be TRBD1 (6 bases). The receptor was derived from a male patient between 2 and 15 years old who had a stem cell transplant for acute lymphoblastic leukemia, so the T cells may come from the graft donor. The CDR3 protein is CATLPTAGVQETQYF. In DNA, the CDR3 is TGTGCCACTCTACCAACTGCAGGGGTGCAAGAGACCCAGTACTTC.